These 20 T cell receptor beta chains were sequenced from one sample in a study of cytomegalovirus exposure and HLA in healthy donors. The PCR had 60 Vbeta and 13 Jbeta primers. Assay: immunoSEQ multiplex PCR; the TCRdb copy retains only in-frame clones and omits some. This table holds under 90,000 clones, 70% to 85% found once. Sequenced sample: PBMCs. The receptor source for this set is a man in his fifties in good health and CMV-seropositive.

The chain has TRBV4-1 and TRBJ1-2, with no clear D. V shed 4 bases and J shed 1 base, with 10 bases lying between them. Germline assignment: CDR1 MGHRA and CDR2 YSYEKL. This CDR3 contains 14 residues. The CDR3 DNA follows: TGCGCCAGCAGCCCGCAGTCTTTTAACTATGGCTACACCTTC. It is translated as CASSPQSFNYGYTF.

The V and J genes are TRBV29-1 and TRBJ2-3, with D unresolved. The V gene lost 4 bases and the J gene lost 2 bases, with 10 bases spanning the gap. Germline CDR1 SQVTM, CDR2 ANQGSEA. The CDR3 is made up of 13 amino acids. CDR3 nucleotide sequence: TGCAGCGTTGTAAACTTTTTCACAGATACGCAGTATTTT. Encoded protein: CSVVNFFTDTQYF.

The chain uses TRBV6-1 and TRBJ2-7; TRBD2 matches 9 bases. Germline V gene sequence: CDR1 MNHNS, CDR2 SASEGT. This CDR3 has 15 amino acids. After removal of 6 bases from V and 0 bases from J, the junction contained 6 bases not matched to a gene. CDR3 nucleotide sequence: TGTGCCAGCAGATATCTAGCGGGGACCTCCTACGAGCAGTACTTC. As protein: CASRYLAGTSYEQYF.

This clone was counted between two and nine times. This chain joins TRBV4-3 and TRBJ1-1, with TRBD1 identical over 8 bases. The CDR3 loop spans 15 amino acids. The V segment lost 0 bases and the J segment 3 bases; nucleotides outside the gene matches: 3. The germline CDR1 and CDR2 sequences are LGHNA and YSLEER. CDR3 DNA: TGCGCCAGCAGCCAAGATCGACAGGGGTACACTGAAGCTTTCTTT. It translates to CASSQDRQGYTEAFF.

Worth noting for this clone: The junction and the germline gene differ at one end; a read error may be behind it. The CDR3 region is CASSIGGANSGANGLTF. In nucleotides, the CDR3 is TGTGCCAGCAGCATAGGGGGCGCCAACTCTGGGGCCAACGGCCTGACTTTC. This sequence joins TRBV7-8 and TRBJ2-6; 7 positions match TRBD1. The CDR3 extends over 17 amino acids. Germline V gene data show CDR1 as SGHVS and CDR2 as FQNEAQ.

The V and J genes are TRBV6-4 and TRBJ2-5, with D possibly TRBD1 on 6 matching bases. The CDR3 runs to 14 residues. Germline loops: CDR1 MRHNA, CDR2 SNTAGT. V was shortened by 0 bases and J by 4 bases, with 9 bases between the two germline ends. The CDR3 DNA reads TGTGCCAGCAGTGACTCCCCAGGGGCAGAGACCCAGTACTTC. Translating gives CASSDSPGAETQYF.

This chain connects TRBV7-9 to TRBJ2-3; 7 bases align to TRBD2. Germline CDR1 is SEHNR and CDR2 is FQNEAQ (reference sequence). The CDR3 has 11 amino acids. The CDR3 DNA follows: TGTGCTGGGACTAACACAGATACGCAGTATTTT. It translates to CAGTNTDTQYF.

V is TRBV19 and J is TRBJ2-7; D is perhaps TRBD1 (6 bases). Trimming removed 3 bases from V and 5 bases from J, with 17 bases in between. CDR3 length: 15 residues. CDR1 is LNHDA, CDR2 SQIVND, per germline (reference sequence). CDR3 nucleotides: TGTGCCAGTAGTATTGAACAGGGTGATGTAAACGAGCAGTACTTC. It is translated as CASSIEQGDVNEQYF.

The gene calls are TRBV7-2 and TRBJ2-1; 9 bases map to TRBD2. There are 16 residues in the CDR3. The V and J ends lost 6 bases and 3 bases, in that order; junction bases with no gene match: 9. Germline V gives CDR1 SGHTA, CDR2 FQGNSA. The DNA of the CDR3 is TGTGCCAGCAGTCCACTCTCTAGCGGGAACTACAATGAGCAGTTCTTC. Its translation is CASSPLSSGNYNEQFF.

The chain carries TRBV5-1 and TRBJ1-2; D ambiguous. In germline, CDR1 is SGHRS, CDR2 YFSETQ. The ends were cut back, 4 bases at V and 0 bases at J, with 16 bases in the middle. The CDR3 length is 16 residues. This CDR3 is CASSPNTVRANYGYTF. Here the CDR3 DNA reads TGCGCCAGCAGCCCTAATACCGTACGTGCTAACTATGGCTACACCTTC.

V usage is TRBV10-3 and J usage is TRBJ2-3; the D gene is possibly TRBD2 (5 bases). Germline V lookup: CDR1 ENHRY, CDR2 SYGVKD. The CDR3 runs 11 residues. Trimming removed 10 bases at V and 7 bases at J, with 12 bases between. CDR3 DNA sequence: TGTGCCACCGTTAGCGAATATACGCAGTATTTT. As protein: CATVSEYTQYF.

The chain has TRBV5-1 and TRBJ2-1; 7 nucleotides agree with TRBD2. CDR3 size: 15 residues. After removal of 3 bases from V and 2 bases from J, the junction contained 5 bases not matched to a gene. CDR1 and CDR2 from the germline V gene are SGHRS and YFSETQ. The CDR3 sequence: CASSSREGTYNEQFF. The CDR3 DNA is TGCGCCAGCAGCTCAAGGGAGGGAACCTACAATGAGCAGTTCTTC.

This chain connects TRBV6-1 to TRBJ2-2, with D perhaps matching TRBD2 (5 bases). V lost 9 bases and J lost 0, with 11 bases in between. CDR1 is MNHNS, CDR2 SASEGT, per germline. This CDR3 region has 14 residues. The CDR3 loop is CASLELANTGELFF. In DNA, the CDR3 is TGTGCCAGTCTCGAACTAGCGAACACCGGGGAGCTGTTTTTT.

This rearrangement joins TRBV18 to TRBJ2-5; TRBD2 is a possible D gene (5 bases). The germline gives CDR1 KGHSH, CDR2 LQKENI. The CDR3 extends over 13 amino acids. V was shortened by 5 bases and J by 4 bases, with 11 bases between the two germline ends. CDR3 in amino acids: CASSSGVRETQYF. The CDR3 bases are TGTGCCAGCTCATCCGGGGTTCGAGAGACCCAGTACTTC.

The genes are TRBV27 and TRBJ1-5; D uncertain. The CDR3 is made up of 15 amino acids. Germline V gene lookup returns CDR1 MNHEY and CDR2 SMNVEV (reference sequence). V lost 3 bases and J lost 0, with 9 bases in between. The DNA of the CDR3 is TGTGCCAGCAGTTTGGGAGAGAATAGCAATCAGCCCCAGCATTTT. Amino acid sequence: CASSLGENSNQPQHF.

This clone was detected only a few times. The chain joins TRBV27 to TRBJ2-3, with 8 bases matching TRBD1. CDR3 length: 14 residues. V lost 8 bases to trimming and J lost 4 bases; unmatched junction nucleotides: 8. Germline values: CDR1 MNHEY, CDR2 SMNVEV (reference sequence). The CDR3, as DNA: TGTGCCAGCGGCGGACAGGGTTGGGCAGATACGCAGTATTTT. Translation: CASGGQGWADTQYF.

This clone was seen only a few times. V is TRBV5-6 and J is TRBJ2-3; D unresolved. The germline V gene encodes CDR1 SGHDT and CDR2 YYEEEE. V dropped 1 base and J dropped 2 bases, with 5 bases sitting between them. The CDR3 extends over 13 amino acids. Here the CDR3 reads CASSLPNTDTQYF. CDR3 DNA sequence: TGTGCCAGCAGCTTGCCAAACACAGATACGCAGTATTTT.

The rearrangement joins TRBV5-4 to TRBJ2-3, with 8 bases matching TRBD2. After removal of 0 bases from V and 6 bases from J, the junction contained 9 bases not matched to a gene. The CDR3 has 16 amino acids. The germline CDR1 and CDR2 sequences are SGHNT and YYREEE (reference sequence). The CDR3 coding sequence is TGTGCCAGCAGCTTGGGGAGCGGGAGTTGGATGGATACGCAGTATTTT. Its translation: CASSLGSGSWMDTQYF.

This chain connects TRBV2 to TRBJ2-5; D is uncertain. Deletions cut 7 bases from V and 4 bases from J, with 7 bases between. The germline V gene encodes CDR1 SNHLY and CDR2 FYNNEI. CDR3 length: 11 amino acids. The CDR3: CASNQAETQYF. The DNA for the CDR3 is TGTGCCAGCAATCAGGCAGAGACCCAGTACTTC.

The chain combines TRBV5-8 with TRBJ2-5; 8 positions agree with TRBD1. V trimming: 2 bases; J trimming: 5 bases; junction bases outside the gene matches: 5. CDR1 is SGHTS and CDR2 is YDEGEE in the germline V gene. This CDR3 comprises 14 residues. The CDR3 region is CASSFGRGPETQYF. The CDR3 DNA reads TGTGCCAGCAGCTTTGGCAGGGGGCCTGAGACCCAGTACTTC. The full variable domain, its missing parts supplied by reference TRBV5-8 and TRBJ2-5, is EAGVTQSPTHLIKTRGQQATLRCSPISGHTSVYWYQQALGLGLQFLLWYDEGEERNRGNFPPRFSGRQFPNYSSELNVNALELEDSALYLCASSFGRGPETQYFGPGTRLLVL.